Listed below are T cell receptor beta chains from one sample, sequenced in a study of memory CD4+ T cells and cytomegalovirus serostatus. Clones were read by immunoSEQ multiplex PCR, and TCRdb kept only the in-frame ones, dropping some. The profile shows about 41,000 clones, around 79% of them singletons. Material for sequencing was memory CD4+ T cells from blood. The receptor source for this set is an adult in good health and CMV-seronegative. The CDR3 runs from the conserved cysteine through the conserved F or W. Each record gives: J gene, clone size, V gene, D gene, CDR3 protein, CDR3 DNA. D genes are given only for firm matches. Clone size appears in some rows only: once, few, many, or a class for an expanded clone.

J: TRBJ1-6; size: NA; V: TRBV30; D: NA; CDR3: CALYHPEDRYNSPLHF; DNA: TGTGCCTTATATCACCCCGAGGACAGATATAATTCACCCCTCCACTTT
J: TRBJ1-3; size: NA; V: TRBV6-1; D: NA; CDR3: CASSEDSGNTIYF; DNA: TGTGCCAGCAGTGAAGACTCTGGAAACACCATATATTTT
J: TRBJ1-3; size: NA; V: TRBV5-1; D: NA; CDR3: CASSLEGEGNTIYF; DNA: TGCGCCAGCAGCTTGGAGGGCGAGGGAAACACCATATATTTT
J: TRBJ2-5; size: NA; V: TRBV20-1; D: NA; CDR3: CSAALAETQYF; DNA: TGCAGTGCTGCCCTGGCGGAGACCCAGTACTTC
J: TRBJ1-1; size: medium-sized; V: TRBV7-8; D: NA; CDR3: CASSLSRSAEAFF; DNA: TGTGCCAGCAGCTTATCGCGGTCGGCTGAAGCTTTCTTT
J: TRBJ1-2; size: medium-sized; V: TRBV7-6; D: TRBD1; CDR3: CASSLDGTGYYTF; DNA: TGTGCCAGCAGCTTAGATGGGACAGGGTACTACACCTTC
J: TRBJ2-5; size: NA; V: TRBV18; D: NA; CDR3: CASSKRTQETQYF; DNA: TGTGCCAGCTCAAAGAGGACCCAAGAGACCCAGTACTTC
J: TRBJ1-5; size: NA; V: TRBV2; D: TRBD1; CDR3: CASRWGSGGNNQPQHF; DNA: TGTGCCAGCAGGTGGGGGTCAGGGGGGAACAATCAGCCCCAGCATTTT
J: TRBJ1-4; size: NA; V: TRBV5-1; D: NA; CDR3: CASSMGVGMGEKLFF; DNA: TGCGCCAGCAGCATGGGGGTCGGGATGGGGGAAAAACTGTTTTTT
J: TRBJ2-2; size: NA; V: TRBV7-2; D: NA; CDR3: CASSLHRNTGELFF; DNA: TGTGCCAGCAGCTTACACAGGAACACCGGGGAGCTGTTTTTT
J: TRBJ1-3; size: NA; V: TRBV10-3; D: NA; CDR3: CAISVQAGNTIYF; DNA: TGTGCCATCAGTGTACAGGCTGGAAACACCATATATTTT
J: TRBJ1-3; size: NA; V: TRBV2; D: NA; CDR3: CATRTTGNTIYF; DNA: TGTGCCACCCGGACAACTGGAAACACCATATATTTT
J: TRBJ1-5; size: few; V: TRBV19; D: NA; CDR3: CASSTLGNQPQHF; DNA: TGTGCCAGTAGCACCCTGGGCAATCAGCCCCAGCATTTT
J: TRBJ2-5; size: NA; V: TRBV11-2; D: NA; CDR3: CASSPIATSTQYF; DNA: TGTGCCAGCAGCCCGATAGCCACCTCGACCCAGTACTTC
J: TRBJ1-2; size: once; V: TRBV9; D: NA; CDR3: CASSVEGAGYTF; DNA: TGTGCCAGCAGCGTAGAAGGGGCTGGCTACACCTTC
J: TRBJ2-7; size: NA; V: TRBV7-2; D: NA; CDR3: CASSLQGGGAPEQYF; DNA: TGTGCCAGCAGCTTACAGGGTGGGGGAGCACCCGAGCAGTACTTC
J: TRBJ2-2; size: NA; V: TRBV18; D: NA; CDR3: CASSPRAQNTGELFF; DNA: TGTGCCAGCTCACCGCGGGCCCAGAACACCGGGGAGCTGTTTTTT
J: TRBJ2-3; size: once; V: TRBV4-1; D: NA; CDR3: CASSRTLEGAQYF; DNA: TGCGCCAGCAGCCGGACGTTGGAAGGCGCGCAGTATTTT
J: TRBJ1-5; size: NA; V: TRBV7-2; D: TRBD1; CDR3: CASSSGTGGNQPQHF; DNA: TGTGCCAGCAGCTCTGGGACAGGGGGGAATCAGCCCCAGCATTTT
J: TRBJ1-4; size: few; V: TRBV2; D: NA; CDR3: CGSSLQGDEKLFF; DNA: TGTGGAAGCAGTCTACAGGGTGACGAAAAACTGTTTTTT
J: TRBJ1-5; size: NA; V: TRBV6-5; D: NA; CDR3: CASSPEVRSNQPQHF; DNA: TGTGCCAGCAGCCCGGAGGTAAGGAGCAATCAGCCCCAGCATTTT
J: TRBJ2-3; size: NA; V: TRBV9; D: NA; CDR3: CASSVAGLTSTDTQYF; DNA: TGTGCCAGCAGCGTAGCCGGACTCACTAGCACAGATACGCAGTATTTT
J: TRBJ1-6; size: NA; V: TRBV28; D: NA; CDR3: CASRGTGSYNSPLHF; DNA: TGTGCCAGCAGGGGAACAGGGTCCTATAATTCACCCCTCCACTTT
J: TRBJ1-1; size: NA; V: TRBV7-2; D: NA; CDR3: CASSLGGFTNTEAFF; DNA: TGTGCCAGCAGCTTAGGAGGGTTTACTAACACTGAAGCTTTCTTT
J: TRBJ1-1; size: NA; V: TRBV7-2; D: NA; CDR3: CASSLGLLNTEAFF; DNA: TGTGCCAGCAGCTTAGGACTTCTTAACACTGAAGCTTTCTTT
J: TRBJ1-2; size: few; V: TRBV2; D: NA; CDR3: CASSEANYGYTF; DNA: TGTGCCAGCAGTGAAGCAAATTATGGCTACACCTTC
J: TRBJ2-3; size: NA; V: TRBV6-5; D: NA; CDR3: CASSWVGGTDTQYF; DNA: TGTGCCAGCAGTTGGGTCGGGGGCACAGATACGCAGTATTTT
J: TRBJ2-1; size: NA; V: TRBV7-6; D: NA; CDR3: CASSLGQSEQFF; DNA: TGTGCCAGCAGCTTGGGGCAAAGTGAGCAGTTCTTC
J: TRBJ2-1; size: NA; V: TRBV28; D: NA; CDR3: CASKLGSGPYNEQFF; DNA: TGTGCCAGCAAATTGGGGTCGGGTCCCTACAATGAGCAGTTCTTC
J: TRBJ1-6; size: once; V: TRBV7-9; D: TRBD1; CDR3: CASSPPGQGSSPLHF; DNA: TGTGCCAGCAGCCCCCCGGGACAGGGAAGTTCACCCCTCCACTTT
J: TRBJ1-1; size: medium-sized; V: TRBV5-8; D: NA; CDR3: CASSELGKMAFF; DNA: TGTGCCAGCAGCGAATTGGGTAAGATGGCTTTCTTT
J: TRBJ1-1; size: NA; V: TRBV2; D: NA; CDR3: CASSLRPENREAFF; DNA: TGTGCCAGCTCACTGAGACCTGAAAACCGTGAAGCTTTCTTT
J: TRBJ1-1; size: NA; V: TRBV30; D: NA; CDR3: CAWSARDAAFF; DNA: TGTGCCTGGAGTGCCCGGGACGCGGCTTTCTTT
J: TRBJ2-5; size: NA; V: TRBV6-5; D: NA; CDR3: CASNYGRKGETQYF; DNA: TGTGCCAGCAACTACGGACGGAAGGGGGAGACCCAGTACTTC
J: TRBJ2-2; size: few; V: TRBV30; D: NA; CDR3: CAWHRDTTTGELFF; DNA: TGTGCCTGGCACCGGGACACAACCACCGGGGAGCTGTTTTTT
J: TRBJ1-6; size: NA; V: TRBV6-1; D: NA; CDR3: CASSGQSYNSPLHF; DNA: TGTGCCAGCAGCGGACAGAGCTACAATTCACCCCTCCACTTT
J: TRBJ2-7; size: NA; V: TRBV30; D: NA; CDR3: CAWSTGNYEQYF; DNA: TGTGCCTGGAGTACAGGGAACTACGAGCAGTACTTC
J: TRBJ2-4; size: NA; V: TRBV30; D: NA; CDR3: CAWSLAPIAKNIQYF; DNA: TGTGCCTGGAGTCTCGCCCCCATAGCCAAAAACATTCAGTACTTC
J: TRBJ1-5; size: once; V: TRBV12-5; D: NA; CDR3: CASGLVIDRSKQPQHF; DNA: TGTGCTAGTGGTTTGGTAATCGACAGGTCGAAACAGCCCCAGCATTTT
J: TRBJ1-1; size: NA; V: TRBV7-2; D: NA; CDR3: CASSLGGARSMTEAFF; DNA: TGTGCCAGCAGCTTGGGCGGGGCGCGGTCGATGACTGAAGCTTTCTTT
J: TRBJ2-1; size: NA; V: TRBV7-8; D: NA; CDR3: CASSLVNEQFF; DNA: TGTGCCAGCAGCTTAGTTAATGAGCAGTTCTTC
J: TRBJ2-7; size: NA; V: TRBV18; D: NA; CDR3: CASSPGIPGEQYF; DNA: TGTGCCAGCTCACCCGGTATCCCGGGAGAGCAGTACTTC
J: TRBJ1-3; size: once; V: TRBV6-6; D: NA; CDR3: CASLRGGNTIYF; DNA: TGTGCCAGCCTCAGGGGTGGAAACACCATATATTTT
J: TRBJ1-1; size: NA; V: TRBV19; D: TRBD1; CDR3: CASSWDRARGEAFF; DNA: TGTGCCAGTAGTTGGGACAGGGCCCGGGGGGAAGCTTTCTTT
J: TRBJ2-7; size: NA; V: TRBV19; D: NA; CDR3: CASSTTGSYEQYF; DNA: TGTGCCAGTAGTACCACAGGATCCTACGAGCAGTACTTC